The present entry profiles one TCR beta chain with its context. Its antigen is still unknown. Method: immunoSEQ multiplex PCR; TCRdb's copy keeps in-frame clones and lacks some. Of roughly 2.5 million clones listed, 85% to 95% are singletons. These data are taken from a study of shared clonotypes between healthy human individuals. Regarding the study as a whole: Memory subsets generally showed lower estimated richness than naive subsets.

Each donor was a Caucasian adult residing in Nashville, Tennessee. Sequenced: naive CD4+ T cells sorted from blood. Subset reported: CD45RA+ positively selected. This receptor was taken from a man younger than 35 in good health.

DNA of the CDR3: TGTGCCACTAAGACAGGTGGCACTGAAGCTTTCTTT. Translating it yields CATKTGGTEAFF. This chain joins TRBV10-3 and TRBJ1-1; D is perhaps TRBD1 (6 bases). Germline CDR1 reads ENHRY; CDR2 reads SYGVKD. This CDR3 is built from 12 residues. With 10 bases removed from V and 4 bases from J, the gap between germline ends came to 13 bases.